The 10 T cell receptor beta chains presented below share a single source sample, sequenced in a study of breast tumors, draining lymph nodes, adjacent tissues. Axillary draining lymph nodes of breast cancer patients supplied the node samples. TCRdb reanalysed the multiplex PCR reads using MiXCR and keeps one entry per CDR3 protein. Of around 170,000 distinct CDR3 sequences in the sample, 30% to 35% were seen once. The sample consisted of axillary lymph node tissue. The source of these receptors is a female donor with breast cancer. Some clones in this sample may be carry-over from other donors' samples.

This chain links TRBV6-6 with TRBJ2-1; maybe TRBD1 (6 bases). The germline CDR1 and CDR2 sequences are MNHNY and SVGAGI (reference sequence). Trimming removed 7 bases from V and 8 bases from J, with 18 bases in between. The CDR3 has 14 residues. The CDR3 nucleotides read TGTGCCAGCACCCGACAGGAGCCGGTGGATGAGCAGTTCTTC. Protein sequence: CASTRQEPVDEQFF.

As to this clonotype: The CDR3 end shows no conserved phenylalanine or tryptophan, and so a read error is likely. No DNA is shown, since the ends of the CDR3 on it are uncertain; the CDR3 is the one TCRdb lists. The chain joins TRBV19 to TRBJ2-2; the table's TRBD2 call for D was not verified on the DNA. The CDR3 totals 16 residues, both ends included. Germline assignment: CDR1 LNHDA and CDR2 SQIVND (reference sequence). The CDR3 region is CASSTEGRQNTGELMS.

J is TRBJ2-1 and V is TRBV2; D perhaps matches TRBD1 (6 bases). In germline, CDR1 is SNHLY, CDR2 FYNNEI. V dropped 7 bases and J dropped 8 bases, with 18 bases sitting between them. The CDR3 length is 14 residues. The CDR3 DNA sequence: TGTGCCAGCAAGAAGGGGGTTGAATCCGATGAGCAGTTCTTC. Translation gives CASKKGVESDEQFF.

This chain links TRBV7-2 with TRBJ2-2; D uncertain. The CDR3 totals 14 residues. V lost 1 base and J lost 7, with 10 bases in between. Germline V lookup: CDR1 SGHTA, CDR2 FQGNSA. As DNA, the CDR3 is TGTGCCAGCAGCTTAGGTGTTGTTAGCGGGGAGCTGTTTTTT. Residues: CASSLGVVSGELFF.

At least ten counts were recorded for this clonotype. The chain uses TRBV11-2 and TRBJ2-5; D unclear. There are 13 residues in the CDR3. Trimming pared 3 bases from V and 0 bases from J, leaving 5 bases between. Germline CDR1 and CDR2: SGHAT and FQNNGV. CDR3 bases: TGTGCCAGCAGCTTCGACTACCAAGAGACCCAGTACTTC. Translated, it gives CASSFDYQETQYF.

This clonotype was observed at least ten times. V usage is TRBV11-2 and J usage is TRBJ2-1; unclear D gene. Germline lookup yields CDR1 SGHAT and CDR2 FQNNGV. CDR3 length: 14 residues. V lost 0 bases to trimming and J lost 5 bases, with 8 bases between them. CDR3 loop: CASSLDRTHNEQFF. CDR3 nucleotides: TGTGCCAGCAGCTTAGACAGGACCCACAATGAGCAGTTCTTC.

Details on this clonotype: This clone may be a read error of a much larger clone one base away. The rearrangement uses TRBV30 and TRBJ1-2; D perhaps matches TRBD1 (5 bases). The CDR3 has 13 residues. Germline lookup yields CDR1 GTSNPN and CDR2 SVGIG (reference sequence). CDR3 protein: CAWGVRRVSGYTF. Here the CDR3 DNA reads TGTGCCTGGGGTGTACGCAGGGTGAGCGGCTACACCTTC.

This clonotype has at least ten counts. The rearrangement links TRBV7-3 to TRBJ2-5, with a possible D match to TRBD2 (6 bases). CDR3 length equals 15 residues. Trimming shortened V by 5 bases and J by 3 bases, and 16 bases separated the two germline ends. Germline assignment: CDR1 SGHTA and CDR2 FQGTGA. The CDR3: CASSPFGGSEETQYF. The CDR3 nucleotides read TGTGCCAGCAGCCCCTTTGGGGGGTCCGAAGAGACCCAGTACTTC.

This clonotype was counted a few times. This may stem from a read error, because a much larger clone lies one nucleotide away. The rearrangement joins TRBV5-8 to TRBJ2-2, with D maybe TRBD2 (5 bases). The CDR3 consists of 12 residues. Germline CDR1 SGHTS, CDR2 YDEGEE. Trimming took off 4 bases at V and 10 bases at J, with 11 bases between the two ends. CDR3 sequence (DNA): TGTGCCAGCAGCGCATCGAGGGCGGAGCTGTTTTTT. Its protein product is CASSASRAELFF.

This clonotype was counted many times. V is TRBV25-1 and J is TRBJ2-2, with 15 bases that match TRBD2. The CDR3 is 19 residues long. Per the germline V gene, CDR1 is MGHDK and CDR2 is SYGVNS. Trimming at V came to 5 bases and at J to 2 bases, leaving 9 bases not matched to a gene. The CDR3 DNA sequence: TGTGCCAGCAGTCCGACCACGGGACTAGCGGGGGGTAACACCGGGGAGCTGTTTTTT. As protein: CASSPTTGLAGGNTGELFF.